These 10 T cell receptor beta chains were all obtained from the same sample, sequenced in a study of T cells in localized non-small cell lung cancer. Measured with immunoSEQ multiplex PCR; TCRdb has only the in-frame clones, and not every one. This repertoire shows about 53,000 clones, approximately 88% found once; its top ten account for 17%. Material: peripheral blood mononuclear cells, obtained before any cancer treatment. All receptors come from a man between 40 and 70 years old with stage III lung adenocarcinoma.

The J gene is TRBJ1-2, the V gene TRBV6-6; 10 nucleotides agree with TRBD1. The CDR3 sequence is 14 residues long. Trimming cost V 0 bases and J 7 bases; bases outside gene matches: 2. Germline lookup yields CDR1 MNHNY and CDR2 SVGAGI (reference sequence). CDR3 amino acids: CASSYSTGGFGYTF. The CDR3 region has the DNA TGTGCCAGCAGTTACTCGACAGGGGGCTTTGGCTACACCTTC.

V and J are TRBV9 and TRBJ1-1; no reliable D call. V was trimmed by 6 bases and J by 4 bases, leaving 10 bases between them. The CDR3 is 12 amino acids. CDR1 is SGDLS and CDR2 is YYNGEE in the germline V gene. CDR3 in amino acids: CASIQDSTEAFF. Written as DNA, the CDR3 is TGTGCCAGCATCCAGGATAGCACTGAAGCTTTCTTT.

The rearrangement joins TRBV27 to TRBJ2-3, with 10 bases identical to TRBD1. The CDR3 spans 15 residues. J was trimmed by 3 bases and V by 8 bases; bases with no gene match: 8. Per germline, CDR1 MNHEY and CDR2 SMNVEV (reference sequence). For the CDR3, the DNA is TGTGCCAGCGGAGGGACAGGGGATCCAACAGATACGCAGTATTTT. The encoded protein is CASGGTGDPTDTQYF.

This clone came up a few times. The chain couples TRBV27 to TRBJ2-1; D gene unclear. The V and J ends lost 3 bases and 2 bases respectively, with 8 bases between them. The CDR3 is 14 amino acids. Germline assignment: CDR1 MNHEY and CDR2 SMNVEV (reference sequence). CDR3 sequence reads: CASSLEGTYNEQFF. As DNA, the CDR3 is TGTGCCAGCAGTTTGGAAGGGACCTACAATGAGCAGTTCTTC.

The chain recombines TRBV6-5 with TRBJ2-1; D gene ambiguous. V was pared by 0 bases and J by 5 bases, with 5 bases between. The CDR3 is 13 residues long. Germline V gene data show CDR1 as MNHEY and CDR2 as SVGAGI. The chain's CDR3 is CASSYSLDNEQFF. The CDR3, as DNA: TGTGCCAGCAGTTACTCGTTGGACAATGAGCAGTTCTTC.

CDR3 residues: CASSVEGTPGAEKLFF. The CDR3 nucleotides read TGTGCCAGCAGCGTAGAAGGGACACCCGGGGCTGAAAAACTGTTTTTT. The chain uses TRBV9 and TRBJ1-4; TRBD1 might be the D (6 bases). CDR3 length: 16 amino acids. Trimming took off 0 bases at V and 7 bases at J, with 16 bases between the two ends. Germline CDR1 SGDLS, CDR2 YYNGEE.

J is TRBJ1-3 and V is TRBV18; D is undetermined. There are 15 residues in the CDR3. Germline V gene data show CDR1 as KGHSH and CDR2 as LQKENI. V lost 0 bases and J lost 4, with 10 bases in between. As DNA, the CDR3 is TGTGCCAGCTCACCACCTGCAGGTAGCGGAAACACCATATATTTT. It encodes CASSPPAGSGNTIYF. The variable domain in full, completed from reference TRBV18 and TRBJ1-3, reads NAGVMQNPRHLVRRRGQEARLRCSPMKGHSHVYWYRQLPEEGLKFMVYLQKENIIDESGMPKERFSAEFPKEGPSILRIQQVVRGDSAAYFCASSPPAGSGNTIYFGEGSWLTVV.

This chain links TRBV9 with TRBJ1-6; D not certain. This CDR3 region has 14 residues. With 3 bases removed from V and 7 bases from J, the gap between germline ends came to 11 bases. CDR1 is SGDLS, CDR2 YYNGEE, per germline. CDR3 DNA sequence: TGTGCCAGCAGCGGTGGGCAGACAAATTCACCCCTCCACTTT. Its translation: CASSGGQTNSPLHF.

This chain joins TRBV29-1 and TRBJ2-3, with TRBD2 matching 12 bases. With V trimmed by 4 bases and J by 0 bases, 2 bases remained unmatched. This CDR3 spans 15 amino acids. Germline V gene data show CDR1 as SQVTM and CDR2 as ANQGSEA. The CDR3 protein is CSVGTSGTSTDTQYF. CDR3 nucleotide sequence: TGCAGCGTTGGGACTAGCGGGACTAGCACAGATACGCAGTATTTT.

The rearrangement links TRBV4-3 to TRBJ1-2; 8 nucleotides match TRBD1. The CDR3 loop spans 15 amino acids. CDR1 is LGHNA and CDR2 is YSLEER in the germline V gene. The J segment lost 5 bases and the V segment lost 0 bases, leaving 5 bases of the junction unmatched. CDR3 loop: CASSQDDRGLYGYTF. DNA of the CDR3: TGCGCCAGCAGCCAAGACGACAGGGGATTATATGGCTACACCTTC.